This TCR beta chain was identified in a study of vaccination effects on CD4 cells after COVID-19. General study results and limits: Missing from the study were early post-infection timepoints, and its convalescent patients were few.

Clones were read by immunoSEQ multiplex PCR, and TCRdb kept only the in-frame ones, dropping some. In the table there are more than 60,000 clones, just under 75% of which are singletons. This CDR3 is 14 amino acids long. Deletions cut 1 base from V and 4 bases from J, with 11 bases between. CDR1 and CDR2 from the germline V gene are SGHRS and YFSETQ. CD4+ T cell isolation took place after less than 13 days of culture. Participants completed two doses of the BNT162b2 or mRNA-1273 vaccine. There are a few counts of this clone. The antigen remains undetermined. The specimen was CD4+ T cells from PBMCs cultured without peptide, collected after COVID-19 vaccination. This chain links TRBV5-1 with TRBJ1-1; D is uncertain. This TCR came from a human donor who received a COVID-19 vaccine. This CDR3 reads CASSLLSGGTEAFF. The CDR3 DNA reads TGCGCCAGCAGCTTGCTTTCGGGAGGCACTGAAGCTTTCTTT.